The 18 T cell receptor beta chains reported below all come from one sample, sequenced in a study of PD-L1 blockade in urothelial cancer. The repertoire was sequenced with immunoSEQ multiplex PCR; TCRdb's copy has only in-frame clones and lacks some. The sample records fewer than 45,000 clones, around 82% being singletons. The sample was PBMCs, taken around atezolizumab (anti-PD-L1) treatment. The receptors derive from a man aged 65-85 years with urothelial cancer.

The J gene is TRBJ2-1, the V gene TRBV7-9; 7 bases are a match to TRBD2. The CDR3 length is 16 residues. Germline V gene lookup returns CDR1 SEHNR and CDR2 FQNEAQ (reference sequence). The J segment lost 4 bases and the V segment lost 5 bases, leaving 11 bases of the junction unmatched. The DNA of the CDR3 is TGTGCCAGCAGCCCCGGGGGAGGGGCGGGTTACAATGAGCAGTTCTTC. Amino acid sequence: CASSPGGGAGYNEQFF.

This chain connects TRBV7-2 to TRBJ1-2, with a possible D match to TRBD1 (6 bases). V dropped 2 bases and J dropped 5 bases, with 12 bases sitting between them. The CDR3 contains 14 residues. Germline V CDR1 and CDR2: SGHTA, FQGNSA. This CDR3 reads CASSLHRDGYGYTF. In DNA form, the CDR3 reads TGTGCCAGCAGCTTACACAGGGATGGATATGGCTACACCTTC.

The chain has TRBV4-3 and TRBJ1-5, with 9 bases identical to TRBD1. V gave up 4 bases and J gave up 5 bases; unmatched junction bases: 3. CDR3 length: 14 amino acids. The germline gives CDR1 LGHNA, CDR2 YSLEER. CDR3 in amino acids: CASSLRTGDQPQHF. DNA of the CDR3: TGCGCCAGCAGCCTACGGACAGGGGATCAGCCCCAGCATTTT.

The count of this clone is one. The rearrangement uses TRBV11-2 and TRBJ2-3, with 8 bases aligning to TRBD2. The CDR3 extends over 17 amino acids. CDR1 is SGHAT, CDR2 FQNNGV, per germline. V dropped 1 base and J dropped 8; count of bases not matched to a gene: 14. The CDR3 here is CASSLVGFERESVTQYF. As DNA, the CDR3 is TGTGCCAGCAGCTTAGTGGGGTTCGAGCGGGAGTCTGTTACGCAGTATTTT.

The chain employs TRBV5-4 and TRBJ1-5; the D gene is possibly TRBD1 (6 bases). Germline CDR1 and CDR2: SGHNT and YYREEE (reference sequence). The V end lost 2 bases, the J end lost 4 bases, and 22 bases lay between the germline ends. CDR3 length: 18 residues. CDR3 coding DNA: TGTGCCAGCAGCTTTCCGGCAAGGGGGGGGTTTGGTAATCAGCCCCAGCATTTT. Translating it yields CASSFPARGGFGNQPQHF. Filled out from reference TRBV5-4 and TRBJ1-5, the complete variable domain reads ETGVTQSPTHLIKTRGQQVTLRCSSQSGHNTVSWYQQALGQGPQFIFQYYREEENGRGNFPPRFSGLQFPNYSSELNVNALELDDSALYLCASSFPARGGFGNQPQHFGDGTRLSIL.

The chain has TRBV27 and TRBJ2-7; D is possibly TRBD2 (5 bases). The CDR3 totals 17 residues. From germline, CDR1 is MNHEY and CDR2 SMNVEV (reference sequence). Trimming shortened V by 7 bases and J by 2 bases, and 24 bases separated the two germline ends. This chain's CDR3 is CASTSILATCVTYEQYF. CDR3 bases: TGTGCCAGCACCTCAATTCTAGCCACCTGCGTAACCTACGAGCAGTACTTC.

The J gene is TRBJ2-1, the V gene TRBV28; 9 bases match TRBD1. Germline CDR1 is MDHEN and CDR2 is SYDVKM. The CDR3 has 17 amino acids. V shed 6 bases, J shed 1 base, and the junction held 10 bases outside the gene matches. CDR3 in DNA: TGTGCCAGCAGCAGCCCCGGGACAGGGTCTTCCTACAATGAGCAGTTCTTC. It encodes CASSSPGTGSSYNEQFF.

The CDR3 DNA is TGCGCCAGCAGCCCGGCGGGACCTCTAAACACTGAAGCTTTCTTT. Its translation is CASSPAGPLNTEAFF. This chain connects TRBV5-1 to TRBJ1-1, with D tentatively TRBD1 (5 bases). The V gene lost 4 bases and the J gene lost 2 bases, with 15 bases spanning the gap. CDR1 and CDR2 (germline): SGHRS, YFSETQ. The CDR3 is 15 residues long.

In nucleotides, the CDR3 is TGTGCCAGCAGCCTACCTTCGCGGGGGGGAACTGAAGCTTTCTTT. The encoded protein is CASSLPSRGGTEAFF. The chain is built from TRBV4-2 and TRBJ1-1; D may be TRBD1 (5 bases). Trimming took off 4 bases at V and 5 bases at J, with 17 bases between the two ends. This CDR3 has 15 residues. Germline CDR1 reads LGHNA; CDR2 reads YNFKEQ.

This sequence joins TRBV7-9 and TRBJ2-2; maybe TRBD1 (5 bases). CDR1 is SEHNR and CDR2 is FQNEAQ in the germline V gene (reference sequence). Trimming left V 2 bases short and J 0 bases short, with 13 bases between. The CDR3 is made up of 17 amino acids. CDR3 region: CASSLRGMASNTGELFF. DNA of the CDR3: TGTGCCAGCAGCTTAAGGGGAATGGCCTCGAACACCGGGGAGCTGTTTTTT.

The chain has TRBV5-4 and TRBJ2-1; 10 bases are shared with TRBD2. CDR3 length: 14 residues. V shed 4 bases and J 3 bases; nucleotides not matched to a gene: 1. Per the germline V gene, CDR1 is SGHNT and CDR2 is YYREEE (reference sequence). CDR3 residues: CASSLAGVYNEQFF. The CDR3 coding sequence is TGTGCCAGCAGCCTAGCGGGAGTCTACAATGAGCAGTTCTTC.

This clone was counted a few times. This chain uses TRBV6-5 with TRBJ1-1, with D unclear. Germline loops: CDR1 MNHEY, CDR2 SVGAGI. The V end was cut by 3 bases, the J end by 4 bases, with 18 bases between. This CDR3 has 16 residues. CDR3 in DNA: TGTGCCAGCAGTTATAGCGAAGGTTGGCTGGGCACTGAAGCTTTCTTT. This gives the protein CASSYSEGWLGTEAFF.

A remark on this clone: The sample contains more than one DNA sequence encoding this CDR3. The chain recombines TRBV19 with TRBJ2-1; 7 bases map to TRBD1. The V gene end was trimmed by 3 bases and the J gene end by 6 bases; junction bases not matched to a gene: 5. Per the germline V gene, CDR1 is LNHDA and CDR2 is SQIVND (reference sequence). This CDR3 contains 14 residues. The DNA of the CDR3 is TGTGCCAGTAGTATTACAGGGGTAGGCAATGAGCAGTTCTTC. It yields the protein CASSITGVGNEQFF.

A single count supports this clone. V and J are TRBV19 and TRBJ1-2, with 7 bases matching TRBD1. This CDR3 spans 14 amino acids. J was trimmed by 4 bases and V by 4 bases; bases with no gene match: 6. Germline lookup yields CDR1 LNHDA and CDR2 SQIVND (reference sequence). The CDR3 is CASSTGTASYGYTF. The CDR3 DNA reads TGTGCCAGTAGTACGGGGACAGCAAGCTATGGCTACACCTTC.

There are a few counts of this clone. This chain connects TRBV15 to TRBJ2-7, with D uncertain. V lost 5 bases and J lost 3, with 11 bases in between. The CDR3 extends over 13 amino acids. Germline lookup yields CDR1 LNHNV and CDR2 YYDKDF (reference sequence). CDR3 amino acids: CATSPRRNYEQYF. The CDR3 nucleotides read TGTGCCACCAGCCCCCGGCGGAACTACGAGCAGTACTTC.

Here the CDR3 DNA reads TGCGCCAGCAGCTTTGGACAGGGGCGAAAAACGCTGGCCTACGAGCAGTACTTC. Translated: CASSFGQGRKTLAYEQYF. The chain carries TRBV5-1 and TRBJ2-7; the match to TRBD1 covers 9 bases. The CDR3 spans 18 residues. CDR1 is SGHRS, CDR2 YFSETQ, per germline. J gave up 2 bases and V 2 bases, and 14 bases lay outside the gene matches.

A single count supports this clone. V and J are TRBV11-2 and TRBJ2-3, with D unclear. In germline, CDR1 is SGHAT, CDR2 FQNNGV. The V end lost 3 bases, the J end lost 2 bases, and 3 bases lay between the germline ends. The CDR3 runs 12 residues. The DNA of the CDR3 is TGTGCCAGCAGCTTCTCCACAGATACGCAGTATTTT. It codes for CASSFSTDTQYF.

This clone was recorded a few times. The V call is TRBV28, the J call TRBJ1-3; D remains unclear. The V end lost 6 bases, the J end lost 2 bases, and 8 bases lay between the germline ends. This CDR3 is 13 amino acids long. Germline lookup yields CDR1 MDHEN and CDR2 SYDVKM. This CDR3 reads CASREGAGNTIYF. In nucleotides, the CDR3 is TGTGCCAGCAGAGAGGGAGCTGGAAACACCATATATTTT.